Shown below are 24 T cell receptor beta chains from a single sample sequenced in a study of T-cell reconstitution after alpha-beta-depleted transplantation in children. Molecular barcoding with unique molecular identifiers was used for the TCRbeta library. TCRdb re-derived calls from the PCR reads in MiXCR, one entry per CDR3 protein. This table holds a few hundred thousand distinct CDR3 sequences, 16% found once. The sequenced sample was PBMCs, mostly from graft donor cells, obtained 360 days after TCRalphabeta/CD19-depleted stem cell transplant. These receptors were obtained from a boy under two years old who had a stem cell transplant for Wiskott-Aldrich syndrome, so the T cells may come from the graft donor.

This CDR3 reads CSASPYRGGARFADTQYF. The CDR3 DNA sequence: TGCAGTGCTAGCCCCTATCGAGGGGGGGCAAGGTTCGCAGATACGCAGTATTTT. The chain has TRBV20-1 and TRBJ2-3; maybe TRBD2 (7 bases). This CDR3 is 18 amino acids long. Germline V lookup: CDR1 DFQATT, CDR2 SNEGSKA (reference sequence). V shed 3 bases and J shed 4 bases, with 26 bases lying between them.

The CDR3 loop is CASSQRQYVTSTYEQYF. The DNA for the CDR3 is TGTGCCAGCAGCCAAAGGCAATACGTGACTAGCACTTACGAGCAGTACTTC. V and J are TRBV3-1 and TRBJ2-7, with 7 bases aligning to TRBD2. Germline lookup yields CDR1 LGHDT and CDR2 YNNKEL (reference sequence). This CDR3 spans 17 amino acids. With 2 bases clipped from V and 4 bases from J, the junction kept 14 bases outside the gene matches.

The V and J genes are TRBV5-1 and TRBJ2-3, with D possibly matching TRBD1 (5 bases). The CDR3 runs to 16 residues. The germline gives CDR1 SGHRS, CDR2 YFSETQ. V lost 3 bases to trimming and J lost 0 bases, with 14 bases between them. The CDR3 spells CASSSDIPYSTDTQYF. As DNA, the CDR3 is TGCGCCAGCAGCTCGGACATACCCTATAGCACAGATACGCAGTATTTT.

As DNA, the CDR3 is TGCGCCAGCAGCCTGGAGGTATGGGACAGGGGGCGAGAGACCCAGTACTTC. Protein sequence: CASSLEVWDRGRETQYF. The chain links TRBV5-1 to TRBJ2-5, with TRBD1 matching 12 bases. This CDR3 has 17 amino acids. Germline V CDR1 and CDR2: SGHRS, YFSETQ. The V and J ends lost 4 bases and 4 bases, in that order; junction bases with no gene match: 11.

The chain couples TRBV5-1 to TRBJ2-2; 8 bases agree with TRBD2. The germline V gene encodes CDR1 SGHRS and CDR2 YFSETQ. The V gene end was trimmed by 3 bases and the J gene end by 7 bases; junction bases not matched to a gene: 5. The CDR3 has 14 residues. The CDR3 region is CASSSGLADGELFF. CDR3 bases: TGCGCCAGCAGCTCCGGACTAGCCGACGGGGAGCTGTTTTTT.

This clonotype has a handful of counts. The gene calls are TRBV7-8 and TRBJ2-6; perhaps TRBD1 as D (8 bases). Germline-derived CDR1 and CDR2 are SGHVS and FQNEAQ. CDR3 length: 16 residues. Trimming removed 0 bases from V and 9 bases from J, with 15 bases in between. CDR3 protein: CASSLARTGRGNVLTF. CDR3 DNA: TGTGCCAGCAGCTTAGCGAGGACAGGGAGGGGCAACGTCCTGACTTTC.

V and J are TRBV20-1 and TRBJ2-5, with a possible D match to TRBD2 (6 bases). The CDR3 is made up of 14 amino acids. Germline loops: CDR1 DFQATT, CDR2 SNEGSKA (reference sequence). V lost 5 bases, J lost 4 bases, and 17 bases lay in between. The CDR3 bases are TGCAGTGCTCGCTATTACATGGGGGGAGAGACCCAGTACTTC. Protein product: CSARYYMGGETQYF.

The V call is TRBV5-6, the J call TRBJ1-4, with 7 bases fitting TRBD1. The ends lost 2 bases at V and 11 bases at J; junction bases unmatched: 12. Germline lookup yields CDR1 SGHDT and CDR2 YYEEEE. This CDR3 region has 15 residues. CDR3 amino acids: CASSFKDRSFDKLFF. The CDR3 nucleotides are TGTGCCAGCAGCTTCAAGGACAGGTCTTTTGACAAACTGTTTTTT.

This chain links TRBV20-1 with TRBJ2-3; 9 positions match TRBD2. The CDR3 runs to 20 residues. Germline values: CDR1 DFQATT, CDR2 SNEGSKA (reference sequence). Trimming cost V 4 bases and J 2 bases; bases outside gene matches: 22. In DNA, the CDR3 is TGCAGTGCTATTAACTTCCGGGACATTAGACTAGCGGAGATCACAGATACGCAGTATTTT. This codes for CSAINFRDIRLAEITDTQYF.

The table lists this clonotype with a few counts. V gene TRBV3-1 combines with J gene TRBJ2-5; D is ambiguous. Deletions cut 1 base from V and 9 bases from J, with 9 bases between. The germline V gene encodes CDR1 LGHDT and CDR2 YNNKEL (reference sequence). The CDR3 loop spans 12 amino acids. CDR3 bases: TGTGCCAGCAGCCAAGCGGGCGGAGCCCAGTACTTC. This gives the protein CASSQAGGAQYF.

The rearrangement links TRBV5-1 to TRBJ2-2; TRBD2 aligns across 7 bases. CDR1 and CDR2 from the germline V gene are SGHRS and YFSETQ. V lost 6 bases to trimming and J lost 6 bases; unmatched junction nucleotides: 11. This CDR3 is built from 15 residues. In nucleotides, the CDR3 is TGCGCCAGCAAGCGCGGGAGTCCCCCACCCGGGGAGCTGTTTTTT. It codes for CASKRGSPPPGELFF.

The V call is TRBV5-1, the J call TRBJ2-7, with 8 bases fitting TRBD1. The CDR3 has 15 residues. Per germline, CDR1 SGHRS and CDR2 YFSETQ. Trimming removed 3 bases from V and 7 bases from J; junction bases left unmatched: 12. The CDR3 loop is CASSSLLTGAGEQYF. The CDR3 DNA reads as TGCGCCAGCAGCTCTTTACTGACAGGGGCGGGGGAGCAGTACTTC.

The chain links TRBV5-1 to TRBJ2-2, with TRBD2 identical over 7 bases. The germline V gene encodes CDR1 SGHRS and CDR2 YFSETQ. The length of the CDR3 is 15 residues. Trimming removed 5 bases from V and 0 bases from J; junction bases left unmatched: 4. The CDR3 DNA is TGCGCCAGCAGGACTAGCTTTGCGAACACCGGGGAGCTGTTTTTT. Translating it yields CASRTSFANTGELFF.

This clonotype occurred a few times. This chain links TRBV12-3 or TRBV12-4 with TRBJ1-5; no clear D. CDR3 length: 17 amino acids. Trimming left V 1 base short and J 0 bases short, with 13 bases between. CDR3 nucleotide sequence: TGTGCCAGCAGTTTAGGGCGGGCTAAGTATAGCAATCAGCCCCAGCATTTT. It translates to CASSLGRAKYSNQPQHF.

This clonotype was counted between two and nine times. The gene calls are TRBV27 and TRBJ1-1, with D uncertain. Trimming removed 0 bases from V and 6 bases from J, with 17 bases in between. Germline-derived CDR1 and CDR2 are MNHEY and SMNVEV (reference sequence). This CDR3 has 16 residues. Here the CDR3 DNA reads TGTGCCAGCAGTTTATCAATACGGTCTACTCTGTCTGAAGCTTTCTTT. It yields the protein CASSLSIRSTLSEAFF.

This clonotype showed up just a few times. V and J are TRBV20-1 and TRBJ2-3; 9 positions match TRBD1. Germline lookup yields CDR1 DFQATT and CDR2 SNEGSKA (reference sequence). Trimming took 4 bases from V and 2 from J; bases not matched to a gene: 19. The CDR3 is made up of 19 amino acids. The CDR3 region is CSATWGQGDQRRHTDTQYF. The CDR3 DNA is TGCAGTGCTACTTGGGGACAGGGAGATCAGAGAAGACACACAGATACGCAGTATTTT.

This clonotype was seen more than once but under ten times. The chain is built from TRBV27 and TRBJ2-1, with 8 bases identical to TRBD1. The trim removed 6 bases at V and 2 bases at J, leaving 6 bases unmatched. The germline CDR1 and CDR2 sequences are MNHEY and SMNVEV (reference sequence). The CDR3 is 15 amino acids. The CDR3 coding sequence is TGTGCCAGCAGCAGGGGGCGTCCACCCTACAATGAGCAGTTCTTC. The encoded protein is CASSRGRPPYNEQFF.

CDR3: CASSLLFGAGRPTEAFF. The CDR3 DNA reads TGTGCCAGCAGCTTGCTTTTCGGCGCAGGGAGGCCCACTGAAGCTTTCTTT. This chain connects TRBV5-5 to TRBJ1-1; a weak D match, TRBD1 (5 bases). The CDR3 consists of 17 residues. Germline CDR1 SGHKS, CDR2 YYEKEE (reference sequence). Between the trimmed V and J ends, which lost 1 base and 4 bases, there was a span of 20 bases.

The CDR3 coding sequence is TGTGCCAGCAGCGTAGCGGCGAAATACAATGAGCAGTTCTTC. It encodes CASSVAAKYNEQFF. The genes are TRBV9 and TRBJ2-1; D gene ambiguous. The germline V and J ends were trimmed by 0 bases and 4 bases, with 8 bases remaining between them. The length of the CDR3 is 14 residues. Germline V gene lookup returns CDR1 SGDLS and CDR2 YYNGEE.

The chain uses TRBV6-5 and TRBJ1-5; D perhaps matches TRBD1 (5 bases). This CDR3 contains 14 residues. Germline values: CDR1 MNHEY, CDR2 SVGAGI. V lost 2 bases, J lost 0 bases, and 5 bases lay in between. CDR3 nucleotides: TGTGCCAGCAGTTACGGACATAGCAATCAGCCCCAGCATTTT. It encodes CASSYGHSNQPQHF.

This clonotype was counted only a few times. The rearrangement links TRBV7-9 to TRBJ2-1; D is possibly TRBD2 (6 bases). The CDR3 runs to 14 residues. The V end was cut by 5 bases, the J end by 9 bases, with 17 bases between. Germline CDR1 SEHNR, CDR2 FQNEAQ (reference sequence). In nucleotides, the CDR3 is TGTGCCAGCAGCCTCCGGGACTGGGTCGGTGAGCAGTTCTTC. It yields the protein CASSLRDWVGEQFF. Supplemented by reference TRBV7-9 and TRBJ2-1, the full variable domain reads DTGVSQNPRHKITKRGQNVTFRCDPISEHNRLYWYRQTLGQGPEFLTYFQNEAQLEKSRLLSDRFSAERPKGSFSTLEIQRTEQGDSAMYLCASSLRDWVGEQFFGPGTRLTVL.

This sequence joins TRBV6-5 and TRBJ2-1; the match to TRBD2 covers 12 bases. Germline-derived CDR1 and CDR2 are MNHEY and SVGAGI. V dropped 1 base and J dropped 4; count of bases not matched to a gene: 5. This CDR3 is 17 amino acids long. In DNA, the CDR3 is TGTGCCAGCAGTTACTTAACTAGCGGGAGGAGTTACAATGAGCAGTTCTTC. It is translated as CASSYLTSGRSYNEQFF.

The genes are TRBV20-1 and TRBJ2-2, with D maybe TRBD2 (6 bases). The CDR3 spans 14 residues. Trimming took 5 bases from V and 6 from J, leaving 16 bases between them. From germline, CDR1 is DFQATT and CDR2 SNEGSKA (reference sequence). CDR3 nucleotide sequence: TGCAGTGCTTTTGGGGGGAAACGAGCCGGGGAGCTGTTTTTT. Translating gives CSAFGGKRAGELFF.

This clonotype came up many times. The chain has TRBV29-1 and TRBJ2-1, with D possibly matching TRBD1 (6 bases). This CDR3 is 13 amino acids long. Trimming left V 7 bases short and J 2 bases short, with 12 bases between. Germline lookup yields CDR1 SQVTM and CDR2 ANQGSEA. CDR3 DNA: TGCAGCGCCAGCCGGGACACCTACAATGAGCAGTTCTTC. Amino acid sequence: CSASRDTYNEQFF.